This T cell receptor (beta chain) is drawn from a study of neurological immune-mediated disorders. This clonotype was seen repeatedly, ten times or more. Time point: longitudinal time-point 2. One entry per CDR3 protein, called by TCRdb with MiXCR from the 5' RACE reads. This sample has some 49,000 distinct CDR3 sequences; around 14% occur once, and the top ten carry 4.5%. The CDR3 contains 16 residues. Germline V gene sequence: CDR1 SGHRS, CDR2 YFSETQ. J lost 0 bases, V lost 2 bases, and 3 bases had no gene match. This chain links TRBV5-1 with TRBJ1-1; the match to TRBD1 covers 11 bases. This TCR came from a male donor with HTLV-1-associated myelopathy (HAM/TSP). Sequenced material: PBMCs. The CDR3 DNA reads TGCGCCAGCAGCTTCTGGGACAGGGGGATGAACACTGAAGCTTTCTTT. It translates to CASSFWDRGMNTEAFF.